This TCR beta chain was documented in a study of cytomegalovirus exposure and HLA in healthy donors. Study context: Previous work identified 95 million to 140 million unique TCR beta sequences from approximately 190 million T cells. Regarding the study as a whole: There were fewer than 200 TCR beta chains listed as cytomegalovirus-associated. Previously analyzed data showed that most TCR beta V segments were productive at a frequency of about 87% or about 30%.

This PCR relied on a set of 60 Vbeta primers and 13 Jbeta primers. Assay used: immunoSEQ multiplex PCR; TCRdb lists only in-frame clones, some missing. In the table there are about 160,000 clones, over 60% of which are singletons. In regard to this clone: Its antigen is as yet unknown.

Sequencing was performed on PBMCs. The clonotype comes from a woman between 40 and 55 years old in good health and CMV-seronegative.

The CDR3, as DNA: TGTGCCAGCAGCCAAGATCTGAACACCGGGGAGCTGTTTTTT. It codes for CASSQDLNTGELFF. The chain uses TRBV4-2 and TRBJ2-2; D ambiguous. This CDR3 has 14 amino acids. CDR1 and CDR2 from the germline V gene are LGHNA and YNFKEQ. V was trimmed by 0 bases and J by 1 base, leaving 3 bases between them.